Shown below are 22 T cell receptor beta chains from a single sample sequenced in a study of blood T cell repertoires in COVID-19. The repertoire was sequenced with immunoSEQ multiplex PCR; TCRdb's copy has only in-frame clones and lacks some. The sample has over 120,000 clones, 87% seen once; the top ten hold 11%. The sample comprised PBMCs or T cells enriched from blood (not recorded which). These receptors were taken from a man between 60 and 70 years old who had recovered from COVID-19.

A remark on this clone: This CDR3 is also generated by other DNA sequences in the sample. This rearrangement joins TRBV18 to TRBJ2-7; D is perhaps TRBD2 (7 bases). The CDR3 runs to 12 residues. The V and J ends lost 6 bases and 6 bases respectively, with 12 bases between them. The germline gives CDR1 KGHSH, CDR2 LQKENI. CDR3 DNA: TGTGCCAGCTCCCCTGGGGGGGCCGAGCAGTACTTC. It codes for CASSPGGAEQYF.

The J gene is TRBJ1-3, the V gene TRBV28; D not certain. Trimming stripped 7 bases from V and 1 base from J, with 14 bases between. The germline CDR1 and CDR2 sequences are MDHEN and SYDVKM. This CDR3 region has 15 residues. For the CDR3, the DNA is TGTGCCAGCAATTTCCTCGCGGGGTCTGGAAACACCATATATTTT. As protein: CASNFLAGSGNTIYF.

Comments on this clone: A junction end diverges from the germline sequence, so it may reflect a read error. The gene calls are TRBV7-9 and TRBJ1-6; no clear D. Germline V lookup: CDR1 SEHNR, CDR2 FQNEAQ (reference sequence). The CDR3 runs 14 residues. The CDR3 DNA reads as TGTGCCAGCAGCTCCTCCGGGGTGCGTTCATCCCTCCACTTT. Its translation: CASSSSGVRSSLHF.

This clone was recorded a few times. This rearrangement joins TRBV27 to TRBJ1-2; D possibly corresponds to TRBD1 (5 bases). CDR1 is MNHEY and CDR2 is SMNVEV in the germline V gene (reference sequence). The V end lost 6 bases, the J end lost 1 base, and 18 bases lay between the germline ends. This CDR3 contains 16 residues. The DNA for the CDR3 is TGTGCCAGCAGCCACGGGCGTGGCAGGGTTAACTATGGCTACACCTTC. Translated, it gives CASSHGRGRVNYGYTF.

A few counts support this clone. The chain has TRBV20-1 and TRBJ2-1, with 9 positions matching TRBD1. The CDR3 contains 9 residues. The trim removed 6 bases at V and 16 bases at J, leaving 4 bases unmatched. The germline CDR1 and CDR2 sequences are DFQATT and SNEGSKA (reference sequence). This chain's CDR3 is CSAGDRVFF. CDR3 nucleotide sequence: TGCAGTGCGGGGGACAGGGTTTTCTTC.

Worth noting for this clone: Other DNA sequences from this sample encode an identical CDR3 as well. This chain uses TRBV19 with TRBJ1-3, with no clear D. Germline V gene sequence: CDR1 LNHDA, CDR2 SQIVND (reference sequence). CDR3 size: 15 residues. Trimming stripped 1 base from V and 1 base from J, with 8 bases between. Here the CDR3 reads CASSIGGASGNTIYF. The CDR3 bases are TGTGCCAGTAGTATAGGGGGAGCTTCTGGAAACACCATATATTTT.

The CDR3 DNA sequence: TGTGCCAGCAGCCCCGCGGGGGGTATCGATGAGCAGTTCTTC. Residues: CASSPAGGIDEQFF. The rearrangement joins TRBV9 to TRBJ2-1, with 8 bases identical to TRBD2. V was pared by 4 bases and J by 8 bases, with 8 bases of the junction left unmatched. Germline V lookup: CDR1 SGDLS, CDR2 YYNGEE. The CDR3 runs 14 residues.

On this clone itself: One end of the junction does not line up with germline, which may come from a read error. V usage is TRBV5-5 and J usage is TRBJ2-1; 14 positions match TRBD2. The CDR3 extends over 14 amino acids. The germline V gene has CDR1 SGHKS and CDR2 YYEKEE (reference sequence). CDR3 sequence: CASSLRLAGGLGLF. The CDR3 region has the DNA TGTGCCAGCAGCCTACGACTAGCGGGGGGGCTTGGGCTCTTC.

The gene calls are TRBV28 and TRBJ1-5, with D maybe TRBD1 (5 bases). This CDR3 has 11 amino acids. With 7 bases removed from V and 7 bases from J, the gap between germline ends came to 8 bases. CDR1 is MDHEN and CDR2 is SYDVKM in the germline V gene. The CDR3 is CASMGRQPQHF. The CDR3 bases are TGTGCCAGCATGGGGCGACAGCCCCAGCATTTT.

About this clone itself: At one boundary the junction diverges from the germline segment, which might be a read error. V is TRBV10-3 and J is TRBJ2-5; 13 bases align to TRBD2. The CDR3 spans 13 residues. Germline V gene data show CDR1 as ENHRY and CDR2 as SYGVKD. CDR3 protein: CAISDGTSGVRNF. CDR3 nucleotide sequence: TGTGCCATCAGTGACGGGACTAGCGGGGTTAGGAACTTC.

The CDR3 sequence is CASLFGGGLNTEAFF. As DNA, the CDR3 is TGTGCCAGCTTGTTTGGAGGGGGCTTGAACACTGAAGCTTTCTTT. This chain connects TRBV21-1 to TRBJ1-1; the table calls TRBD1, which could not be checked here. TRBV21-1 is marked as a pseudogene. The length of the CDR3 is 15 residues.

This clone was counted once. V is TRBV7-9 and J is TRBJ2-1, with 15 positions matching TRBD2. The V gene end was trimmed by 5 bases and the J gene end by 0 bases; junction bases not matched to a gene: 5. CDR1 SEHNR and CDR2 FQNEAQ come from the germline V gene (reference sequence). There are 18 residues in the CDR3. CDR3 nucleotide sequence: TGTGCCAGCAGCACCGGACTAGCGGGAGGGAGCTCCTACAATGAGCAGTTCTTC. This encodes CASSTGLAGGSSYNEQFF.

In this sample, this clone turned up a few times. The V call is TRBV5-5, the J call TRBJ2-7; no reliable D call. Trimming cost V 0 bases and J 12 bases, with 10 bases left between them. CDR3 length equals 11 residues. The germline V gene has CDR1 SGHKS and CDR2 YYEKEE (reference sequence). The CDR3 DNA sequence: TGTGCCAGCAGCTTGGGGGCTGTAATGTACTTC. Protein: CASSLGAVMYF.

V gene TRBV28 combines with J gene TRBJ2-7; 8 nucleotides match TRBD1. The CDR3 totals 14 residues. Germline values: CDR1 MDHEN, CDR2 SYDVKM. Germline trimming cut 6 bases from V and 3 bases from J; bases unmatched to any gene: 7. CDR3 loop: CASRAGDRIYEQYF. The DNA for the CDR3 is TGTGCCAGCAGGGCCGGGGACAGGATCTACGAGCAGTACTTC.

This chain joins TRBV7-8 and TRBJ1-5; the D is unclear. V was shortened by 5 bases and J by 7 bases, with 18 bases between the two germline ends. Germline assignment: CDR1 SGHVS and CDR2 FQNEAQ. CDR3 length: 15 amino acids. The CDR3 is CASSPARGTPQPQHF. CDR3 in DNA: TGTGCCAGCAGCCCCGCACGCGGCACGCCCCAGCCCCAGCATTTT.

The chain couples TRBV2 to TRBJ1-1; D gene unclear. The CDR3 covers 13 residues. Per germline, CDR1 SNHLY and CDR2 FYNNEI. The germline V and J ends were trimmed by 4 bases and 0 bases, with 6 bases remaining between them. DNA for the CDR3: TGTGCCAGCAGTGGGGAGATGAACACTGAAGCTTTCTTT. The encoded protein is CASSGEMNTEAFF.

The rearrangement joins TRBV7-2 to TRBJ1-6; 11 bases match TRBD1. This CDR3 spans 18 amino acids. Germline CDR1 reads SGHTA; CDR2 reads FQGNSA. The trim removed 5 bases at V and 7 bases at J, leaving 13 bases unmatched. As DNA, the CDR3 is TGTGCCAGCAGCCGGCCGCCGCGGACAGGGGGCGTCAATTCACCCCTCCACTTT. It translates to CASSRPPRTGGVNSPLHF. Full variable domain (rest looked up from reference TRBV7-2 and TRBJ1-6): GAGVSQSPSNKVTEKGKDVELRCDPISGHTALYWYRQSLGQGLEFLIYFQGNSAPDKSGLPSDRFSAERTGGSVSTLTIQRTQQEDSAVYLCASSRPPRTGGVNSPLHFGNGTRLTVT.

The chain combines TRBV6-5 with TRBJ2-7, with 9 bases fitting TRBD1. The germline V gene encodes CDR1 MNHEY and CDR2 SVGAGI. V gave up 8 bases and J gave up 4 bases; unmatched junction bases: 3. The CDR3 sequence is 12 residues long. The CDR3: CASADRGYEQYF. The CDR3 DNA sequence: TGTGCCAGCGCTGACAGGGGGTACGAGCAGTACTTC.

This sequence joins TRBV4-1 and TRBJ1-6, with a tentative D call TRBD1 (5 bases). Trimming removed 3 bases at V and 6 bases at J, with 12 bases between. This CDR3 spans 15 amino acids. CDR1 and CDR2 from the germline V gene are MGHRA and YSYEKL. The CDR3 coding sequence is TGCGCCAGCAGCCAGGGGGGACTGAGTAATTCACCCCTCCACTTT. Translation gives CASSQGGLSNSPLHF.

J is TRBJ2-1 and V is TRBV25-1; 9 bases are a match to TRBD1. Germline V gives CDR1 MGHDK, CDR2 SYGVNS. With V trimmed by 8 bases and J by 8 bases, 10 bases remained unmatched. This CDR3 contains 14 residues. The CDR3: CASGRQGDVDEQFF. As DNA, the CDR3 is TGTGCCAGCGGTAGACAGGGGGACGTAGATGAGCAGTTCTTC.

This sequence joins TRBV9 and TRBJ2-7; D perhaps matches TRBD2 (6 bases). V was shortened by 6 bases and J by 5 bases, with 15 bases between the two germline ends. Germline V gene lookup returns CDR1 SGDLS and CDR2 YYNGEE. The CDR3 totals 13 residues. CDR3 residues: CASNEGGSDEQYF. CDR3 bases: TGTGCCAGCAATGAGGGAGGATCCGACGAGCAGTACTTC.

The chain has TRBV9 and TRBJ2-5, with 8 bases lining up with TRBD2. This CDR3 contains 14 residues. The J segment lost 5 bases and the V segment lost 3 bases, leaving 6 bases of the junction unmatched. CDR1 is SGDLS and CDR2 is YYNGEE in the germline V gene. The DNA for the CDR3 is TGTGCCAGCAGCGCCGGGAGGGCCCGGGAGACCCAGTACTTC. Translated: CASSAGRARETQYF. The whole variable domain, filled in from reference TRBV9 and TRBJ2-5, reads DSGVTQTPKHLITATGQRVTLRCSPRSGDLSVYWYQQSLDQGLQFLIQYYNGEERAKGNILERFSAQQFPDLHSELNLSSLELGDSALYFCASSAGRARETQYFGPGTRLLVL.